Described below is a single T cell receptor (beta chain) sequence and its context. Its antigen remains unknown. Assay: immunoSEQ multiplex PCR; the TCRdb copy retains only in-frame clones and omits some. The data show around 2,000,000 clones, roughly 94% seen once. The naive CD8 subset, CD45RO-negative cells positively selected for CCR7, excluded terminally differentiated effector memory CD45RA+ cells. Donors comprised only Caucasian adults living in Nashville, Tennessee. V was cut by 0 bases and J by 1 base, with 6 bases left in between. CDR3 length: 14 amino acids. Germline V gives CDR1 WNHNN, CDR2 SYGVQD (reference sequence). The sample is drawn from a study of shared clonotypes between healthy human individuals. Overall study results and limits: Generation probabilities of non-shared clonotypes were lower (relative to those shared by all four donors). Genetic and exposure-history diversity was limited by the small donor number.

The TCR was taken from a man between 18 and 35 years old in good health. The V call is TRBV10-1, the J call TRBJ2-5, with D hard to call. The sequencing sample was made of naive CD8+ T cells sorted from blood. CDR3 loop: CASSESNSQETQYF. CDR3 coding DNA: TGCGCCAGCAGTGAGTCGAACAGCCAAGAGACCCAGTACTTC.